This TCR beta chain was observed in a study of PD-1 blockade in mismatch repair-deficient tumors. The repertoire was sequenced with immunoSEQ multiplex PCR; TCRdb's copy has only in-frame clones and lacks some. The table records some 85,000 clones, approximately 81% of them present only once. Findings of the study overall: Tumor-resident clones, often undetectable pretreatment in blood, expanded then contracted after pembrolizumab.

This CDR3 contains 13 residues. Germline-derived CDR1 and CDR2 are MNHEY and SMNVEV (reference sequence). The ends lost 2 bases at V and 4 bases at J; junction bases unmatched: 0. In the case of this clone: Its matching antigen is unknown.

This specimen was peripheral blood, taken 44 weeks after starting pembrolizumab. This sequence was found in an adult with mismatch repair-deficient cancer. The chain uses TRBV27 and TRBJ1-1; TRBD1 aligns across 8 bases. The CDR3 reads CASSLDRGTEAFF. DNA of the CDR3: TGTGCCAGCAGTTTAGACAGGGGCACTGAAGCTTTCTTT.